The entry that follows covers one T cell receptor beta chain sequence. Its antigen is not yet known. One base away there is no much larger clone; base qualities are not given. The sample originates from a study of blood T cell repertoires in COVID-19 (dated by TCRdb to the early 2020s). For the study in its entirety: The collaborator samples originated in the United States, Italy and Spain and spanned the acute and convalescent phases of COVID-19. The prospective study material was composed of cDNA or gDNA derived from T cells, B-cell-depleted T cells, or PBMCs. Subjects who had been exposed to COVID-19, were actively infected with it, or had recovered from it provided the deeply sampled blood TCRbeta repertoires that made up the dataset. The repertoires were made available in a free public database intended to serve as a resource for research on the immune response to SARS-CoV-2. The samples were drawn from the first 160 participants of the ongoing ImmuneRACE study and from under 1,500 subjects provided by 6 global collaborators. The sample metadata nearly always contained a de-identified subject ID, COVID-19 status, age in years and sex. HLA class I and class II types, where available, came from metadata supplied by the sample provider rather than from assay-based typing.

In Seattle, one collaborating source enrolled patients while the infection was active and tracked those patients longitudinally over the course of disease. The collaborating institutions used their own protocols to collect whole blood in K2EDTA tubes. For TCRbeta analysis, collaborators shipped samples in one of three forms: frozen whole blood, isolated PBMCs, or DNA extracted from either of those sample types. TCRbeta CDR3 regions were amplified from genomic DNA using the immunoSEQ Assay, a bias-controlled multiplex PCR. On the study's bioinformatics: Within the assay, amplification of reference gene primers was used to estimate how many nucleated cells each sample contained. To quantify the absolute abundance of each unique TCRbeta CDR3 rearrangement, sequence reads were collapsed and filtered. For each sample, productive Simpson clonality was calculated as the square root of Simpson's diversity index across productive rearrangements. Here the immuneACCESS table is served through TCRdb, limited to in-frame sequences with V and J called. Missing clones are a known gap in these copies; in checked studies unresolved V genes cover under half, and the rest lacks a known reason. V and J calls plus clone size are reproduced from that table; the DNA served to infer D and trimming. In all, the sample holds 150,000 to 200,000 clones, and approximately 88% of those were seen once. Of the sample, about 7% falls within the top ten clones.

V and J lose 6 bases and 6 bases, and a span of 20 bases separates them. The germline V gene encodes CDR1 SGHDN and CDR2 FVKESK. Spanning cysteine to phenylalanine, the CDR3 consists of 16 amino acids. Only CDR3 DNA remains: 48 bases, in frame from the first base. Results the study describes overall, beyond this receptor: The amount of clinical and demographic metadata varied by source and participant and was provided uncurated.

The V and J segments used are TRBV14 and TRBJ2-2; possibly the D gene is TRBD1, per 6 matching bases. Specimen: peripheral blood. This clonotype originated in a woman between 40 and 50 years old with COVID-19, enrolled during active disease. The CDR3 protein is CASRPPGRGIAGELFF. The bases are TGTGCCAGCAGACCTCCGGGCAGGGGAATCGCCGGGGAGCTGTTTTTT.